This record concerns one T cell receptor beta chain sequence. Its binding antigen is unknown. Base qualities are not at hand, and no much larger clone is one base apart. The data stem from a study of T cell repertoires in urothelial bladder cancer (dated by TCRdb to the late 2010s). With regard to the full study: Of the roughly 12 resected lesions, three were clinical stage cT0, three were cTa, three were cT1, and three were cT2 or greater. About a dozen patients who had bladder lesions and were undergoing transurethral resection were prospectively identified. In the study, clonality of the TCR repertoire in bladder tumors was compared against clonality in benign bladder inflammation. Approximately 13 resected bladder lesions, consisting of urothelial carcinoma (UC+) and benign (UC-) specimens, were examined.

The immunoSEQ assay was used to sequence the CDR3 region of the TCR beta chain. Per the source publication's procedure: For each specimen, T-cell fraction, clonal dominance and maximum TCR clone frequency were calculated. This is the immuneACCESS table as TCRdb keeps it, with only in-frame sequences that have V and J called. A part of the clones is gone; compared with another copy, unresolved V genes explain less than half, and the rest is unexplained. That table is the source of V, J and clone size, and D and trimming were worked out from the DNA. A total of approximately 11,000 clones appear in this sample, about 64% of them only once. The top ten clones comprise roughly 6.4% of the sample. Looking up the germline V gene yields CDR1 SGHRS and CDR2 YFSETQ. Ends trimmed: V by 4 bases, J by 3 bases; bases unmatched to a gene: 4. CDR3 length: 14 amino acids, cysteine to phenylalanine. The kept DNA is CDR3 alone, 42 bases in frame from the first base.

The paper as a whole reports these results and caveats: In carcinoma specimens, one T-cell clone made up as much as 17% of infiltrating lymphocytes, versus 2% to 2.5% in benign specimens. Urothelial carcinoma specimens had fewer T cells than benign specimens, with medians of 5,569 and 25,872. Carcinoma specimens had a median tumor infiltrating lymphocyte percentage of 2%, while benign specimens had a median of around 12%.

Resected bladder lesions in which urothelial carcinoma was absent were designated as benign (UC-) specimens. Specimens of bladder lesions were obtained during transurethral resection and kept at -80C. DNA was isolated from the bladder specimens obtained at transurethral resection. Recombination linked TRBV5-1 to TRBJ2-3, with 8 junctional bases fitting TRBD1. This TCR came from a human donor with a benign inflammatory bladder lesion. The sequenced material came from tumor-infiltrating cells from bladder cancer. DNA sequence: TGCGCCAGCAGCCAGGACAGGGCAACAGATACGCAGTATTTT. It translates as CASSQDRATDTQYF. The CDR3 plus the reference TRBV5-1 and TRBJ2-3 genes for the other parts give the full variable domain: KAGVTQTPRYLIKTRGQQVTLSCSPISGHRSVSWYQQTPGQGLQFLFEYFSETQRNKGNFPGRFSGRQFSNSRSEMNVSTLELGDSALYLCASSQDRATDTQYFGPGTRLTVL.